Below, 30 T cell receptor beta chains from the same sample are listed, as sequenced in a study of blood T cells in healthy people across ages. For the second PCR, which ran for about 6 to 12 cycles, a sample-barcoded 5' primer and a J-beta primer mix were used. Using its own MiXCR run on the 5' RACE reads, TCRdb lists one record per CDR3 protein. The sample has about 1.8 million distinct CDR3 sequences; just under 50% are singletons. The sample taken for sequencing was blood. Receptors originate from a middle-aged woman in good health.

This chain connects TRBV5-1 to TRBJ2-3; 8 bases line up with TRBD1. The CDR3 sequence is 15 residues long. Per the germline V gene, CDR1 is SGHRS and CDR2 is YFSETQ. The V segment lost 4 bases and the J segment 5 bases; nucleotides outside the gene matches: 9. The CDR3, as DNA: TGCGCCAGCAGCCTCCAGGACAGGGTGATAGATACGCAGTATTTT. Translating it yields CASSLQDRVIDTQYF.

Only a few counts were recorded for this clonotype. The chain combines TRBV5-1 with TRBJ2-5; maybe TRBD1 (6 bases). V lost 4 bases, J lost 5 bases, and 9 bases lay in between. Looked up from germline, CDR1 is SGHRS and CDR2 is YFSETQ. The CDR3 runs 12 residues. The CDR3 DNA reads as TGCGCCAGCAGCGACGACAGGGAGACCCAGTACTTC. It is translated as CASSDDRETQYF.

J is TRBJ2-1 and V is TRBV12-3 or TRBV12-4, with 11 bases that match TRBD2. The CDR3 length is 16 residues. Losses at the gene ends were 3 bases for V and 7 bases for J; bases not matched to a gene: 8. CDR3 in amino acids: CASSLPTGTSGNEQFF. As DNA, the CDR3 is TGTGCCAGCAGTTTGCCTACCGGGACTAGCGGTAATGAGCAGTTCTTC.

J is TRBJ2-5 and V is TRBV14; a weak D match, TRBD1 (6 bases). Germline V gene lookup returns CDR1 SGHDN and CDR2 FVKESK. The CDR3 covers 13 residues. Deletions cut 0 bases from V and 10 bases from J, with 12 bases between. The CDR3 coding sequence is TGTGCCAGCAGCCAAGAATGGGGGCGGGTCCAGTACTTC. It encodes CASSQEWGRVQYF.

The gene calls are TRBV6-5 and TRBJ1-2; tentative D call: TRBD1 (5 bases). The V and J ends lost 5 bases and 7 bases respectively, with 17 bases between them. Germline V CDR1 and CDR2: MNHEY, SVGAGI. There are 14 residues in the CDR3. The CDR3 region has the DNA TGTGCCAGCAGTAACACAGGAGGTCGTGGTGGCTACACCTTC. Amino acid sequence: CASSNTGGRGGYTF.

The chain links TRBV24-1 to TRBJ2-1; 11 nucleotides align to TRBD1. CDR1 is KGHDR, CDR2 SFDVKD, per germline. The CDR3 extends over 15 amino acids. With V trimmed by 10 bases and J by 7 bases, 11 bases remained unmatched. CDR3 region: CATATGTGGRNEQFF. The CDR3 coding sequence is TGTGCCACAGCTACCGGGACAGGGGGTAGGAATGAGCAGTTCTTC.

This chain links TRBV20-1 with TRBJ2-5, with D hard to call. The ends were cut back, 5 bases at V and 5 bases at J, with 9 bases in the middle. From germline, CDR1 is DFQATT and CDR2 SNEGSKA (reference sequence). The CDR3 contains 11 residues. The CDR3 is CSAPHGETQYF. DNA of the CDR3: TGCAGTGCTCCACACGGCGAGACCCAGTACTTC.

The V and J genes are TRBV5-1 and TRBJ1-5; D may be TRBD1 (6 bases). Germline V gene sequence: CDR1 SGHRS, CDR2 YFSETQ. V was shortened by 0 bases and J by 6 bases, with 10 bases between the two germline ends. This CDR3 spans 14 amino acids. CDR3 in DNA: TGCGCCAGCAGCTTGGGGGCAGGGGCTCAGCCCCAGCATTTT. Encoded protein: CASSLGAGAQPQHF.

The gene calls are TRBV20-1 and TRBJ1-6, with 9 nucleotides matching TRBD1. This CDR3 has 14 amino acids. CDR1 DFQATT and CDR2 SNEGSKA come from the germline V gene (reference sequence). V shed 6 bases and J 7 bases; nucleotides not matched to a gene: 7. DNA for the CDR3: TGCAGTGCCAGCGGGACAGGGATAAATTCACCCCTCCACTTT. Translation gives CSASGTGINSPLHF.

This chain uses TRBV20-1 with TRBJ2-7, with no clear D. V shed 5 bases and J shed 7 bases, with 18 bases lying between them. The length of the CDR3 is 13 residues. From germline, CDR1 is DFQATT and CDR2 SNEGSKA (reference sequence). CDR3 DNA: TGCAGTGCTTATACAAACCGACGGTCGGAGCAGTACTTC. Its protein product is CSAYTNRRSEQYF.

This chain connects TRBV20-1 to TRBJ2-7, with unresolved D. The germline V and J ends were trimmed by 7 bases and 5 bases, with 12 bases remaining between them. The CDR3 totals 11 residues. Germline-derived CDR1 and CDR2 are DFQATT and SNEGSKA (reference sequence). The CDR3 DNA reads as TGCAGTGGAAATCTAGTTGACGAGCAGTACTTC. Translation: CSGNLVDEQYF.

The rearrangement uses TRBV6-6 and TRBJ2-7; the D gene is possibly TRBD2 (6 bases). Germline V gives CDR1 MNHNY, CDR2 SVGAGI (reference sequence). The CDR3 runs 9 residues. The CDR3 sequence: CAAGSEQYF. CDR3 DNA sequence: TGTGCTGCGGGGAGCGAGCAGTACTTC.

The CDR3 reads CASSAILSGEQFF. The CDR3 DNA sequence: TGCGCCAGCAGCGCGATCTTGAGCGGAGAGCAGTTCTTC. The chain combines TRBV4-3 with TRBJ2-1; D might be TRBD2 (5 bases). The CDR3 totals 13 residues. Trimming stripped 5 bases from V and 10 bases from J, with 15 bases between. The germline V gene has CDR1 LGHNA and CDR2 YSLEER.

This chain connects TRBV5-1 to TRBJ2-1, with D hard to call. Trimming removed 0 bases at V and 3 bases at J, with 10 bases between. Germline V gives CDR1 SGHRS, CDR2 YFSETQ. This CDR3 contains 15 residues. CDR3 in DNA: TGCGCCAGCAGCTTGGAAACAGAACTCTACAATGAGCAGTTCTTC. Its protein product is CASSLETELYNEQFF.

A few counts support this clonotype. V is TRBV28 and J is TRBJ2-7; maybe TRBD2 (6 bases). V was shortened by 7 bases and J by 2 bases, with 21 bases between the two germline ends. Germline values: CDR1 MDHEN, CDR2 SYDVKM. This CDR3 is 16 amino acids long. CDR3 sequence reads: CASTWGTSPATYEQYF. The CDR3 bases are TGTGCCAGCACCTGGGGGACTTCCCCCGCAACCTACGAGCAGTACTTC.

This clonotype has a handful of counts. The chain couples TRBV20-1 to TRBJ2-7, with D perhaps TRBD2 (6 bases). The CDR3 sequence is 14 residues long. V shed 1 base and J shed 0 bases, with 10 bases lying between them. Germline V gives CDR1 DFQATT, CDR2 SNEGSKA (reference sequence). The CDR3 bases are TGCAGTGCTAGAGGGGGACTTGGCTCCTACGAGCAGTACTTC. Amino acids: CSARGGLGSYEQYF.

This clonotype was seen more than once but under ten times. This chain connects TRBV28 to TRBJ2-7; D assignment may be TRBD1 or TRBD2 (5 bases each). From germline, CDR1 is MDHEN and CDR2 SYDVKM. V lost 2 bases to trimming and J lost 3 bases, with 14 bases between them. The CDR3 spans 15 residues. This CDR3 reads CASSLPGTRGYEQYF. The DNA of the CDR3 is TGTGCCAGCAGTTTACCAGGGACGAGAGGCTACGAGCAGTACTTC.

This clonotype was seen only once. The J gene is TRBJ1-5, the V gene TRBV7-9, with D possibly being TRBD1 (5 bases). Germline CDR1 SEHNR, CDR2 FQNEAQ (reference sequence). Trimming took 3 bases from V and 7 from J, leaving 13 bases between them. This CDR3 spans 14 amino acids. This CDR3 reads CASSLNQGEQPQHF. The CDR3 coding sequence is TGTGCCAGCAGCTTGAATCAGGGAGAGCAGCCCCAGCATTTT.

The V call is TRBV5-1, the J call TRBJ2-5; 7 bases map to TRBD1. This CDR3 spans 15 amino acids. Trimming took 4 bases from V and 1 from J; bases not matched to a gene: 7. From germline, CDR1 is SGHRS and CDR2 YFSETQ. The CDR3 bases are TGCGCCAGCAGCCGGGGAGAGGGGGCCCAAGAGACCCAGTACTTC. Amino acid sequence: CASSRGEGAQETQYF.

This clonotype has a handful of counts. This chain uses TRBV27 with TRBJ2-5; TRBD1 matches 8 bases. CDR1 and CDR2 from the germline V gene are MNHEY and SMNVEV (reference sequence). CDR3 length: 16 residues. The ends lost 7 bases at V and 4 bases at J; junction bases unmatched: 14. CDR3 amino acids: CASNTLDRGPGETQYF. DNA for the CDR3: TGTGCCAGCAACACCCTCGACAGGGGCCCAGGAGAGACCCAGTACTTC.

This clonotype was counted a single time. A junction boundary mismatches the germline segment, possibly from a read error. The chain recombines TRBV7-7 with TRBJ2-7, with D perhaps matching TRBD2 (5 bases). The CDR3 loop spans 13 amino acids. Germline V gene lookup returns CDR1 SSHAT and CDR2 FNYEAQ (reference sequence). The CDR3 bases are TGTGCTAGCAGCGGCCCGGTGGCGGACGAGCAGTACTTC. Its translation is CASSGPVADEQYF.

A single count supports this clonotype. This rearrangement joins TRBV6-2 or TRBV6-3 to TRBJ2-3; D uncertain. Germline V CDR1 and CDR2: MNHEY, SVGEGT. CDR3 size: 14 residues. V lost 10 bases and J 4 bases, leaving 18 bases between the germline ends. CDR3 sequence reads: CAIRDSLGADTQYF. The CDR3 DNA sequence: TGTGCCATCAGAGACTCCTTGGGTGCAGATACGCAGTATTTT.

V is TRBV9 and J is TRBJ2-3; 8 bases fit TRBD2. This CDR3 region has 13 residues. Trimming took 7 bases from V and 7 from J; bases not matched to a gene: 8. Germline V gene lookup returns CDR1 SGDLS and CDR2 YYNGEE. CDR3 loop: CASGGLARHTQYF. In DNA, the CDR3 is TGTGCCAGCGGAGGACTAGCCCGCCATACGCAGTATTTT.

The chain has TRBV20-1 and TRBJ1-5; D gene ambiguous. The V end was cut by 5 bases, the J end by 2 bases, with 13 bases between. This CDR3 has 14 amino acids. The germline CDR1 and CDR2 sequences are DFQATT and SNEGSKA (reference sequence). The CDR3 DNA sequence: TGCAGTGCTTATGACCCGAATGGCAATCAGCCCCAGCATTTT. Protein sequence: CSAYDPNGNQPQHF.

The chain recombines TRBV6-1 with TRBJ2-3; 11 bases map to TRBD1. This CDR3 region has 18 residues. The ends lost 6 bases at V and 3 bases at J; junction bases unmatched: 14. Germline assignment: CDR1 MNHNS and CDR2 SASEGT. Written as DNA, the CDR3 is TGTGCCAGCAGGGGGAGGACAGGGGGCGAAGCAATGACAGATACGCAGTATTTT. This gives the protein CASRGRTGGEAMTDTQYF.

The chain has TRBV20-1 and TRBJ2-7; TRBD2 might be the D (5 bases). The end of the DNA aligns better with TRBJ2-5, so the J call may be wrong. Germline CDR1 reads DFQATT; CDR2 reads SNEGSKA (reference sequence). This CDR3 is 15 amino acids long. CDR3 in amino acids: CSAKIPASSVETQYF. DNA for the CDR3: TGCAGTGCCAAGATACCGGCAAGTAGCGTAGAGACCCAGTACTTC.

The chain is built from TRBV15 and TRBJ1-5; D uncertain. Trimming took 5 bases from V and 0 from J, leaving 11 bases between them. The CDR3 runs to 15 residues. Germline V gives CDR1 LNHNV, CDR2 YYDKDF (reference sequence). CDR3 in DNA: TGTGCCACCAGCTTGATCGACATTAGCAATCAGCCCCAGCATTTT. Translating gives CATSLIDISNQPQHF. Full variable domain (missing parts from reference TRBV15 and TRBJ1-5): DAMVIQNPRYQVTQFGKPVTLSCSQTLNHNVMYWYQQKSSQAPKLLFHYYDKDFNNEADTPDNFQSRRPNTSFCFLDIRSPGLGDTAMYLCATSLIDISNQPQHFGDGTRLSIL.

This clonotype has more than one count but fewer than ten. The gene calls are TRBV7-8 and TRBJ2-6; D uncertain. Trimming took 5 bases from V and 0 from J, leaving 11 bases between them. The CDR3 totals 16 residues. Germline V gene data show CDR1 as SGHVS and CDR2 as FQNEAQ. CDR3 protein: CASSPHRSSGANVLTF. CDR3 bases: TGTGCCAGCAGCCCGCACCGTAGCTCTGGGGCCAACGTCCTGACTTTC.

This chain links TRBV12-3 or TRBV12-4 with TRBJ1-5, with D possibly TRBD1 on 6 matching bases. The CDR3 extends over 16 amino acids. The V end was cut by 3 bases, the J end by 1 base, with 13 bases between. The CDR3 nucleotides are TGTGCCAGCAGTTTTAGGGGACACCCAAGCAATCAGCCCCAGCATTTT. The encoded protein is CASSFRGHPSNQPQHF.

Ten or more counts support this clonotype. DNA of the CDR3: TGTGCCACCAGTGATTTGGATACGCAGTATTTT. It translates to CATSDLDTQYF. This sequence joins TRBV24-1 and TRBJ2-3; no firm D call. The CDR3 length is 11 residues. Per the germline V gene, CDR1 is KGHDR and CDR2 is SFDVKD. V was clipped by 0 bases and J by 6 bases, with 0 bases between them.